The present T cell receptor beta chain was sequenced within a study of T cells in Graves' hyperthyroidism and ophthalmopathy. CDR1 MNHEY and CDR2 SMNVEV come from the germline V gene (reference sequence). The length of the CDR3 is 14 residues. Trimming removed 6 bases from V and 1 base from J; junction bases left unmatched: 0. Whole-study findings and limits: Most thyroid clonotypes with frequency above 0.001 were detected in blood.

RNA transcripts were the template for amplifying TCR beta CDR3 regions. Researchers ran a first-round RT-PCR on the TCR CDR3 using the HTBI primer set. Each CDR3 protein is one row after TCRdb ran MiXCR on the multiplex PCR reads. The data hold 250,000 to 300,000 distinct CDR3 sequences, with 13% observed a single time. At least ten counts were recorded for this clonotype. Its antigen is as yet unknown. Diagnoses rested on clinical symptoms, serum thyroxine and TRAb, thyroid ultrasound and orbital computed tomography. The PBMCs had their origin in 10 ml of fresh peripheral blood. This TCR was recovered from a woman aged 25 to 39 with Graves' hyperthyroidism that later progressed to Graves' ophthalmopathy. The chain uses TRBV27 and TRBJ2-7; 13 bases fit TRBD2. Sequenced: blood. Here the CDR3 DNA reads TGTGCCAGCAGGGGACTAGCGGGATCCTACGAGCAGTACTTC. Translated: CASRGLAGSYEQYF.